These T cell receptor beta chains were read from a single sample in a study of siplizumab effects on memory and regulatory T cells. Produced via immunoSEQ multiplex PCR; TCRdb's table is partial and in-frame only. The sample records over 90,000 clones, more than 85% being singletons. Sequenced sample: CD4+ T cells sorted from blood. These receptors all come from a human donor in good health. Both conserved end residues are part of each CDR3. The D gene is left open where the match is weak. Some rows have no size entry. The others give once, few or many, or a class for an expanded clone.

abundance,v_gene,j_gene,d_gene,CDR3nt,CDR3aa
-,TRBV6-4,TRBJ2-3,TRBD2,TGTGCTACCAGCAGTGACCGAGCGGGAGGCACAGATACGCAGTATTTT,CATSSDRAGGTDTQYF
-,TRBV10-2,TRBJ1-1,-,TGCGCCAGCACTGTGCAGGGATTCACTGAAGCTTTCTTT,CASTVQGFTEAFF
-,TRBV5-1,TRBJ1-2,TRBD1,TGCGCCAGCAGCTTGGTAGGACAGGGCTCTAACTATGGCTACACCTTC,CASSLVGQGSNYGYTF
-,TRBV14,TRBJ2-7,TRBD1,TGTGCCAGCAGCCAAATGACAGGGGGCTCCTACGAGCAGTACTTC,CASSQMTGGSYEQYF
-,TRBV10-3,TRBJ2-1,TRBD2,TGTGCCATCAGTGAACCCGTTCTAGCGGAGGCCTACAATGAGCAGTTCTTC,CAISEPVLAEAYNEQFF
-,TRBV5-8,TRBJ2-5,TRBD1,TGTGCCAGCTCCGGGACAGCTATGCAAGAGACCCAGTACTTC,CASSGTAMQETQYF
once,TRBV5-4,TRBJ2-4,-,TGTGCCAGCAGCTGGGCGGGACTAGCCAAAAACATTCAGTACTTC,CASSWAGLAKNIQYF
-,TRBV5-4,TRBJ1-4,TRBD1,TGTGCCAGCAGCTTAGACAGGGGAGGTGAAAAACTGTTTTTT,CASSLDRGGEKLFF
-,TRBV7-2,TRBJ2-1,TRBD2,TGTGCCAGCAGCTTATGGGAGGGAACCTACAATGAGCAGTTCTTC,CASSLWEGTYNEQFF
-,TRBV6-5,TRBJ2-3,TRBD1,TGTGCCAGCAGTCGGGGACAGTCCACAGATACGCAGTATTTT,CASSRGQSTDTQYF
-,TRBV4-1,TRBJ2-3,-,TGCGCCAGCAGCCAAGTGAGCGGACGCATAAACCCAGATACGCAGTATTTT,CASSQVSGRINPDTQYF
-,TRBV11-2,TRBJ1-1,-,TGTGCCAGCAGCTCCCCCTTCCGTACCAGTACTTTCTTT,CASSSPFRTSTFF
-,TRBV11-3,TRBJ2-1,TRBD2,TGTGCCAGCAGCTTATCCGGGACTAGCGGGATGGCAGGGGAGCAGTTCTTC,CASSLSGTSGMAGEQFF
-,TRBV5-1,TRBJ2-5,-,TGCGCCAGCAGCTTGGGTTTTCGGGCAGCGAAGCAAGAGACCCAGTACTTC,CASSLGFRAAKQETQYF
-,TRBV7-3,TRBJ2-5,-,TGTGCCAGCAGCTCTCGGGACAAAGAGACCCAGTACTTC,CASSSRDKETQYF
once,TRBV15,TRBJ2-7,TRBD1,TGTGCCACCAACAGAACCTCCGGGACAGCGTCCTACGAGCAGTACTTC,CATNRTSGTASYEQYF
-,TRBV7-3,TRBJ2-1,-,TGTGCCAGCAGGGGCAGGAGCAATGAGCAGTTCTTC,CASRGRSNEQFF
-,TRBV18,TRBJ2-3,-,TGTGCCAGCTCACGAGACAGGACCACAGATACGCAGTATTTT,CASSRDRTTDTQYF
once,TRBV25-1,TRBJ2-7,-,TGTGCCAGCAGTGAATATCGCAGGGACGAGCAGTACTTC,CASSEYRRDEQYF
-,TRBV18,TRBJ2-7,-,TGTGCCAGCTGCCCTCGGGAGCAGTACTTC,CASCPREQYF
-,TRBV19,TRBJ2-2,TRBD2,TGTGCCAGTAGTGTAATACTAGCGGGGGTAACCGGGGAGCTGTTTTTT,CASSVILAGVTGELFF
-,TRBV6-1,TRBJ2-5,TRBD2,TGTGCCAGCAGTGGACTAGCGGGAGGGCAAGAGACCCAGTACTTC,CASSGLAGGQETQYF
-,TRBV6-1,TRBJ2-7,TRBD1,TGTGCCAGCAGTGCGACCGGGACAGGGGACTACGAGCAGTACTTC,CASSATGTGDYEQYF
-,TRBV7-2,TRBJ2-5,-,TGTGCCAGCAGCTTAAGAGGGATTAAAGAGACCCAGTACTTC,CASSLRGIKETQYF
-,TRBV18,TRBJ1-2,TRBD1,TGTGCCAGCTCACCCCTGGGACAGATTAACTATGGCTACACCTTC,CASSPLGQINYGYTF
-,TRBV7-3,TRBJ2-2,TRBD1,TGTGCCAGCAGCTTACAGGGGGACCGCACCGGGGAGCTGTTTTTT,CASSLQGDRTGELFF
-,TRBV4-1,TRBJ2-3,TRBD2,TGCGCCAGCAGCCCTGTGGGGCTAGCGGGAGTCACAGCCCGGGCAGATACGCAGTATTTT,CASSPVGLAGVTARADTQYF
few,TRBV13,TRBJ1-3,TRBD1,TGTGCCAGCAGCCACAACTCTGGTCCCGGGACAGGGTCGGGAAACACCATATATTTT,CASSHNSGPGTGSGNTIYF
-,TRBV6-5,TRBJ2-7,-,TGTGCCAGCAGCCCTCTGGGGGGAAGCTACGAGCAGTACTTC,CASSPLGGSYEQYF
-,TRBV5-6,TRBJ2-5,-,TGTGCCAGCAGCTTGGTGGTTCCCCCACAAGAGACCCAGTACTTC,CASSLVVPPQETQYF
-,TRBV7-3,TRBJ2-3,-,TGTGCCAGCAGACGGGGGTTGAACACAGATACGCAGTATTTT,CASRRGLNTDTQYF
-,TRBV28,TRBJ1-2,-,TGTGCCAGCAGTGTTCTACAGGGAAATAACTATGGCTACACCTTC,CASSVLQGNNYGYTF
-,TRBV21-1,TRBJ2-3,-,TGTGCCAGCAGTCCGGGACGGCGCACAGATACGCAGTATTTT,CASSPGRRTDTQYF
-,TRBV30,TRBJ1-2,-,TGTGCCTGGAGTGTGGGCTTCGAAAGCTATGGCTACACCTTC,CAWSVGFESYGYTF
once,TRBV28,TRBJ1-1,-,TGTGCCAGCAGTTTCAGGGATGAAGCTTTCTTT,CASSFRDEAFF
-,TRBV28,TRBJ2-7,TRBD2,TGTGCCAGCACTCTAGCGGGAACCTACGAGCAGTACTTC,CASTLAGTYEQYF
-,TRBV18,TRBJ1-1,TRBD1,TGTGCCAGCTCACCAGTTAAAATACCGGGACAGGAAGCTTTCTTT,CASSPVKIPGQEAFF
-,TRBV7-3,TRBJ1-1,TRBD1,TGTGCCAGCAGCCCACGGACAGGGGGTCCCTTCAACACTGAAGCTTTCTTT,CASSPRTGGPFNTEAFF